This T cell receptor (beta chain) was sequenced for a study of beta chain features in type 1 diabetes. Whole-study results and caveats: Within each of all four CD4+ subsets, Type 1 diabetes patients had TCRB CDR3s that were moderately but significantly shorter. Highly expressing activated T cells could be over-counted with a cDNA template.

Points on this clone: The antigen is unknown.

Since all of the isolated RNA was reverse transcribed, expressed TCRB transcripts were what got sequenced. TCRdb keeps only in-frame clones here, not all; method: immunoSEQ multiplex PCR. This table holds around 70,000 clones, roughly 50% found once. Sorting with CD45RO/CCR7/CD25/CD127/CD95/CD27 yielded naive, central memory, regulatory and stem-like memory CD4+ cells. Post-sort purity exceeded 98% for all sorted populations. V trimming: 3 bases; J trimming: 5 bases; junction bases outside the gene matches: 7. This CDR3 spans 16 amino acids. CDR1 and CDR2 (germline): MGHRA, YSYEKL. The gene calls are TRBV4-1 and TRBJ2-3, with 11 bases aligning to TRBD1. Sample: central memory CD4+ T cells from blood. This TCR derives from a man younger than 40 with type 1 diabetes. CDR3 DNA: TGCGCCAGCAGCCAGGGGACAGGGGGTGTAGAAGATACGCAGTATTTT. Translating gives CASSQGTGGVEDTQYF.